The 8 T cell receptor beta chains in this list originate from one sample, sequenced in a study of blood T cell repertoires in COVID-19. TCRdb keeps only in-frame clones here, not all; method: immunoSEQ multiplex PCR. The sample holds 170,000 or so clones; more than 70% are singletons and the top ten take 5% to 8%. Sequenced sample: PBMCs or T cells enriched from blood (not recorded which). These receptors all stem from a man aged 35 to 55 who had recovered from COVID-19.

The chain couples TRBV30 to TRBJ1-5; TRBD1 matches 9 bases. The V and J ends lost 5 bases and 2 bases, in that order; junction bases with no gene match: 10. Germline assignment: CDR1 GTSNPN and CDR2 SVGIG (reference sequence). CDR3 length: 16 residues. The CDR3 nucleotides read TGTGCCTGGGGACAGGGGTTAGTTAACGGCAATCAGCCCCAGCATTTT. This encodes CAWGQGLVNGNQPQHF.

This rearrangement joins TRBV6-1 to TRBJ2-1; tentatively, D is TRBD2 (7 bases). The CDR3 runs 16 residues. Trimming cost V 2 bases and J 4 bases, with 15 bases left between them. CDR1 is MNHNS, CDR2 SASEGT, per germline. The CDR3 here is CASSEFAGATYNEQFF. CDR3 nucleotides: TGTGCCAGCAGTGAATTTGCGGGGGCTACATACAATGAGCAGTTCTTC.

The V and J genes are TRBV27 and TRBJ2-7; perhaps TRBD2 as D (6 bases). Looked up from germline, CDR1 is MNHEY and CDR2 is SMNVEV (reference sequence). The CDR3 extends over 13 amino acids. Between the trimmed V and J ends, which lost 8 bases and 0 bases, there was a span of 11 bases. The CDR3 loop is CASGSGSSYEQYF. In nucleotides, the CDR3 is TGTGCCAGCGGTAGCGGTAGCTCCTACGAGCAGTACTTC.

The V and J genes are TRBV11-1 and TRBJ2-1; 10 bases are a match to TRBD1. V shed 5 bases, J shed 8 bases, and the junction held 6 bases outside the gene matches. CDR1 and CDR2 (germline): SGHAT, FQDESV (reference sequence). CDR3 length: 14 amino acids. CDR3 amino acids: CASSRDRGSYEQFF. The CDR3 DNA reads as TGTGCCAGCAGCCGGGACAGGGGTTCATATGAGCAGTTCTTC.

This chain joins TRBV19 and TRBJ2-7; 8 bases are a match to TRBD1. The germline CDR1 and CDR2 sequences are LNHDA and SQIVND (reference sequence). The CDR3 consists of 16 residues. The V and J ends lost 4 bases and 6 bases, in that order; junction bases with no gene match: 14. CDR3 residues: CASSSALDRGRSEQYF. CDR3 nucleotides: TGTGCCAGTAGTAGCGCCCTTGACAGGGGAAGGAGCGAGCAGTACTTC.

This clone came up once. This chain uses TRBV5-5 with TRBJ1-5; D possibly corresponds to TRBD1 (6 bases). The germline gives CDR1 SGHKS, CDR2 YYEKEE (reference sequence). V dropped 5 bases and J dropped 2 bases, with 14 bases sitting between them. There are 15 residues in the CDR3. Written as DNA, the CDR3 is TGTGCCAGCAGTTACAGGGCGGGCCGCAATCAGCCCCAGCATTTT. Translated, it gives CASSYRAGRNQPQHF.

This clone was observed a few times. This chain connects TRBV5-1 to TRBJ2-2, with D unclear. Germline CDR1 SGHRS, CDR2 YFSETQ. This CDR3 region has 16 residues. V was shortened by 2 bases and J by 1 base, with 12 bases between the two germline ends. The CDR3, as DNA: TGCGCCAGCAGCTTCGGTCCCCGCATGAACACCGGGGAGCTGTTTTTT. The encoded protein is CASSFGPRMNTGELFF. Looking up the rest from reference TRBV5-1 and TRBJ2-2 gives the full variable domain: KAGVTQTPRYLIKTRGQQVTLSCSPISGHRSVSWYQQTPGQGLQFLFEYFSETQRNKGNFPGRFSGRQFSNSRSEMNVSTLELGDSALYLCASSFGPRMNTGELFFGEGSRLTVL.

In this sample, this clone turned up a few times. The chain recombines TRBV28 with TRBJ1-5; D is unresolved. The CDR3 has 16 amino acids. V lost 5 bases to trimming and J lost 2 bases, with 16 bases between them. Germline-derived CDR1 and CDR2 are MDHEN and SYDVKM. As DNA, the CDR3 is TGTGCCAGCAGTGGCCCACCCTTCGCGGGCAATCAGCCCCAGCATTTT. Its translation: CASSGPPFAGNQPQHF.